One TCR beta chain is described in this entry. Its target is unknown. Template material for amplifying TCR beta CDR3 regions consisted of RNA transcripts. In the first-round RT-PCR of the TCR CDR3, the HTBI primer set was used. From the multiplex PCR reads, TCRdb called clonotypes with MiXCR, one entry per CDR3 protein. The sample holds approximately 600,000 distinct CDR3 sequences, under 15% seen once. This record belongs to a study of T cells in Graves' hyperthyroidism and ophthalmopathy. Study background: The blood sample was taken at first diagnosis, before treatment began. General study points: The majority of expanded thyroid clonotypes above 0.001 also appeared in blood. Onset of ophthalmopathy came a median 6.5 months after the model predicted it.

The source of the PBMCs was less than 12 ml of fresh peripheral blood. The source is a middle-aged woman with Graves' ophthalmopathy. The sequenced sample was blood.

The CDR3 DNA follows: TGTGCCAGCAGCCAAGATTTCCACGAGCAGTACTTC. Protein sequence: CASSQDFHEQYF. The chain couples TRBV3-1 to TRBJ2-7; D unclear. The germline V gene encodes CDR1 LGHDT and CDR2 YNNKEL (reference sequence). The length of the CDR3 is 12 residues. Trimming took 0 bases from V and 5 from J, leaving 5 bases between them.